This is a list of T cell receptor beta chains from one sample in a study of CD8 T cells in ankylosing spondylitis. TCRdb recomputed calls from the 5' RACE reads with MiXCR, one row per CDR3 protein. The sample has around 220,000 distinct CDR3 sequences; roughly 18% are singletons. Sequencing used blood, either unsorted or a sorted T cell fraction (not recorded which). All receptors derive from a male donor with ankylosing spondylitis. Both conserved end residues are part of each CDR3. A D gene is named only where the DNA matches it firmly. The size entry is marked missing in some rows and otherwise reads once, few, many or a size class.

13,many,-,TRBV7-9,TRBJ2-2,CASTMEPTGELFF,TGTGCCAGCACCATGGAGCCGACCGGGGAGCTGTTTTTT
15,-,-,TRBV19,TRBJ1-5,CASSTRQRGYQPQHF,TGTGCCAGTAGTACCCGACAGAGGGGTTATCAGCCCCAGCATTTT
15,-,TRBD1,TRBV24-1,TRBJ2-3,CATSDGDRATDTQYF,TGTGCCACCAGTGATGGGGACAGGGCCACAGATACGCAGTATTTT
15,few,-,TRBV12-3/TRBV12-4,TRBJ1-2,CASSPSDSLIYGYTF,TGTGCCAGCAGCCCCTCAGACAGTCTTATCTATGGCTACACCTTC
15,-,TRBD1,TRBV6-5,TRBJ2-1,CASSWTGRGYNEQFF,TGTGCCAGCAGTTGGACAGGCCGAGGGTACAATGAGCAGTTCTTC
14,-,-,TRBV30,TRBJ2-1,CAWTDRGVGNEQFF,TGTGCCTGGACAGACCGAGGGGTAGGGAATGAGCAGTTCTTC
14,-,-,TRBV27,TRBJ1-1,CASRPRDAGTEAFF,TGTGCCAGCAGACCCCGGGACGCGGGCACTGAAGCTTTCTTT
18,few,-,TRBV3-1,TRBJ1-4,CASSQREGTYPTNEKLFF,TGTGCCAGCAGCCAAAGGGAGGGGACCTACCCAACTAATGAAAAACTGTTTTTT
15,-,TRBD2,TRBV7-9,TRBJ2-7,CASSSTGLADYEQYF,TGTGCCAGCAGCTCGACGGGACTAGCGGACTACGAGCAGTACTTC
15,few,TRBD2,TRBV5-1,TRBJ2-2,CASSPSTSYTGELFF,TGCGCCAGCAGCCCCTCGACTAGCTACACCGGGGAGCTGTTTTTT
16,few,TRBD2,TRBV4-3,TRBJ2-3,CASSQEIAGGQDTQYF,TGCGCCAGCAGCCAAGAAATAGCGGGAGGGCAAGATACGCAGTATTTT
12,-,-,TRBV7-2,TRBJ2-1,CASSWGVDEQFF,TGTGCCAGCAGCTGGGGGGTCGATGAGCAGTTCTTC
15,-,TRBD2,TRBV12-3/TRBV12-4,TRBJ2-7,CAGSFGREASYEQYF,TGTGCCGGCAGTTTCGGGCGGGAGGCTTCCTACGAGCAGTACTTC
13,many,TRBD1,TRBV20-1,TRBJ2-7,CSFRGRGDYEQYF,TGCAGTTTCAGGGGGCGAGGGGACTACGAGCAGTACTTC
15,few,-,TRBV28,TRBJ1-5,CASSLRVGSNQPQHF,TGTGCCAGCAGTTTGAGGGTGGGCAGCAATCAGCCCCAGCATTTT
14,-,-,TRBV20-1,TRBJ2-7,CSARDQKDLYEQYF,TGCAGTGCTAGAGATCAGAAGGATCTCTACGAGCAGTACTTC
15,-,TRBD1,TRBV4-2,TRBJ1-5,CASSQWDRDSQPQHF,TGTGCCAGCAGCCAATGGGACAGGGATTCTCAGCCCCAGCATTTT
14,-,TRBD1,TRBV12-3/TRBV12-4,TRBJ1-1,CASSSGQGITEAFF,TGTGCCAGCAGTTCCGGACAGGGGATAACTGAAGCTTTCTTT
16,-,-,TRBV6-2/TRBV6-3,TRBJ2-4,CASSYGPPLAKNIQYF,TGTGCCAGCAGTTACGGTCCCCCCTTAGCCAAAAACATTCAGTACTTC
13,-,-,TRBV24-1,TRBJ2-1,CASSQGAANEQFF,TGTGCCTCAAGCCAGGGAGCGGCAAATGAGCAGTTCTTC
15,-,-,TRBV7-9,TRBJ2-7,CASSLDSRESYEQYF,TGTGCCAGCAGCTTAGATTCCCGAGAGTCCTACGAGCAGTACTTC
15,-,-,TRBV27,TRBJ1-5,CASRGDSFGNQPQHF,TGTGCCAGCAGGGGAGACAGTTTCGGCAATCAGCCCCAGCATTTT